These 6 T cell receptor beta chains were all obtained from the same sample, sequenced in a study of spatial heterogeneity in lung cancer. MiXCR was run by TCRdb on the 5' RACE reads, yielding one entry per CDR3 protein. In the table there are 85,000 to 100,000 distinct CDR3 sequences, roughly 21% of which are singletons. As to time point: blood at routine non-recurrence follow-up after resection. The sequencing used PBMCs, collected at follow-up. The source is a male donor with early-stage non-small cell lung cancer.

V is TRBV7-6 and J is TRBJ2-1; 7 bases map to TRBD2. This CDR3 spans 16 amino acids. Germline V lookup: CDR1 SGHVS, CDR2 FNYEAQ. Unmatched junction bases numbered 8, after V lost 6 bases and J lost 0 bases. Here the CDR3 DNA reads TGTGCCAGCAGTTCTCAAGCGGGGAGCTCCTACAATGAGCAGTTCTTC. Amino acid sequence: CASSSQAGSSYNEQFF. Full variable domain (missing parts from reference TRBV7-6 and TRBJ2-1): GAGVSQSPRYKVTKRGQDVALRCDPISGHVSLYWYRQALGQGPEFLTYFNYEAQQDKSGLPNDRFSAERPEGSISTLTIQRTEQRDSAMYRCASSSQAGSSYNEQFFGPGTRLTVL.

The chain is built from TRBV29-1 and TRBJ1-2, with D uncertain. Trimming left V 4 bases short and J 8 bases short, with 2 bases between. This CDR3 is built from 8 residues. CDR1 SQVTM and CDR2 ANQGSEA come from the germline V gene. The CDR3 DNA reads TGCAGCGTTGGCGGCTACACCTTC. Protein sequence: CSVGGYTF.

This clonotype appeared many times. The chain is built from TRBV29-1 and TRBJ1-3; maybe TRBD1 (5 bases). CDR1 and CDR2 from the germline V gene are SQVTM and ANQGSEA. The CDR3 loop spans 15 amino acids. V gave up 6 bases and J gave up 0 bases, with 15 bases separating them. The CDR3 DNA sequence: TGCAGCGTCGCCGGGGCGCCGACCTCTGGAAACACCATATATTTT. Residues: CSVAGAPTSGNTIYF.

The sample holds a few counts of this clonotype. V and J are TRBV7-8 and TRBJ1-6; D possibly corresponds to TRBD1 (6 bases). Trimming removed 6 bases at V and 7 bases at J, with 10 bases between. The CDR3 covers 13 residues. CDR1 and CDR2 from the germline V gene are SGHVS and FQNEAQ. The CDR3 region is CASSATGNSPLHF. The CDR3 bases are TGTGCCAGCAGTGCCACAGGGAATTCACCCCTCCACTTT.

This clonotype was observed a few times. The chain is built from TRBV2 and TRBJ1-5; D gene uncertain. The CDR3 covers 14 residues. V was shortened by 2 bases and J by 3 bases, with 8 bases between the two germline ends. Germline V gene sequence: CDR1 SNHLY, CDR2 FYNNEI. CDR3 residues: CASSESPINQPQHF. DNA for the CDR3: TGTGCCAGCAGTGAATCGCCGATCAATCAGCCCCAGCATTTT.

V usage is TRBV2 and J usage is TRBJ2-1; 14 bases line up with TRBD2. The CDR3 loop spans 14 amino acids. The ends lost 6 bases at V and 9 bases at J; junction bases unmatched: 4. Germline values: CDR1 SNHLY, CDR2 FYNNEI. CDR3 coding DNA: TGTGCCAGCAGGGCCGGGACTAGCGGGGGTGAGCAGTTCTTC. It is translated as CASRAGTSGGEQFF.